The 29 T cell receptor beta chains given below trace back to one sample, sequenced in a study of human T cells and chemical hapten exposure. Time point: pre-sensitization, week 0. Treatment given: therapeutic diphenylcyclopropenone sensitization with weekly scalp DPC. TCRdb redid the calling of the RACE reads with MiXCR, one entry per CDR3 protein. The sample carries 300,000 to 400,000 distinct CDR3 sequences, 5.1% recorded once. The specimen comprised whole blood, sampled in connection with sensitization to the hapten diphenylcyclopropenone (DPC). These receptors were taken from a woman aged 50 to 60 with alopecia areata. Some clones in this sample may be carry-over from other donors' samples.

Only a few counts were recorded for this clonotype. The V and J genes are TRBV6-6 and TRBJ1-1; a possible D gene is TRBD1 (5 bases). This CDR3 region has 13 residues. V was clipped by 6 bases and J by 1 base, with 9 bases between them. Germline V gene sequence: CDR1 MNHNY, CDR2 SVGAGI (reference sequence). The CDR3 is CASRNRQNTEAFF. The DNA of the CDR3 is TGTGCCAGCAGAAACAGGCAGAACACTGAAGCTTTCTTT.

This clonotype has just a few counts. The chain carries TRBV6-2 or TRBV6-3 and TRBJ1-5; no clear D. Germline loops: CDR1 MNHEY, CDR2 SVGEGT. The CDR3 consists of 13 residues. V lost 2 bases and J 7 bases, leaving 9 bases between the germline ends. The DNA of the CDR3 is TGTGCCAGCAGTTACGGTGGTATGCAGCCCCAGCATTTT. Protein: CASSYGGMQPQHF.

The genes are TRBV29-1 and TRBJ1-2, with 7 bases aligning to TRBD1. J gave up 2 bases and V 4 bases, and 7 bases lay outside the gene matches. Germline loops: CDR1 SQVTM, CDR2 ANQGSEA. The CDR3 has 14 amino acids. This CDR3 reads CSVVDRERNYGYTF. In nucleotides, the CDR3 is TGCAGCGTTGTTGACAGGGAAAGGAACTATGGCTACACCTTC.

This clonotype appeared many times. The V gene is TRBV7-8, the J gene TRBJ1-4; the match to TRBD1 covers 8 bases. This CDR3 region has 18 residues. V shed 5 bases, J shed 7 bases, and the junction held 18 bases outside the gene matches. Germline values: CDR1 SGHVS, CDR2 FQNEAQ. The CDR3 protein is CASSLRPGTGQGGEKLFF. For the CDR3, the DNA is TGTGCCAGCAGCCTCCGTCCCGGGACAGGCCAGGGGGGTGAAAAACTGTTTTTT.

This clonotype was observed many times. The V call is TRBV12-3 or TRBV12-4, the J call TRBJ1-3, with a possible D match to TRBD1 (5 bases). V shed 5 bases and J shed 3 bases, with 14 bases lying between them. There are 15 residues in the CDR3. The CDR3 bases are TGTGCCAGCAGTCTAATCCAGGGTAATGGAAACACCATATATTTT. Residues: CASSLIQGNGNTIYF.

Only a few counts were recorded for this clonotype. The V gene is TRBV12-3 or TRBV12-4, the J gene TRBJ2-1; weak D call: TRBD1 (6 bases). The CDR3 loop spans 16 amino acids. V shed 5 bases and J shed 8 bases, with 22 bases lying between them. The chain's CDR3 is CASSVLVGTPVDEQFF. The CDR3 DNA is TGTGCCAGCAGTGTCCTCGTCGGGACACCAGTAGATGAGCAGTTCTTC.

The chain links TRBV7-9 to TRBJ1-1, with unresolved D. Germline-derived CDR1 and CDR2 are SEHNR and FQNEAQ (reference sequence). Trimming left V 3 bases short and J 6 bases short, with 8 bases between. The CDR3 is made up of 12 amino acids. The CDR3 region is CASSLSDAEAFF. The CDR3 DNA follows: TGTGCCAGCAGCTTGAGTGATGCTGAAGCTTTCTTT.

This chain connects TRBV12-3 or TRBV12-4 to TRBJ1-3; the match to TRBD1 covers 10 bases. The CDR3 runs 15 residues. J was trimmed by 0 bases and V by 6 bases; bases with no gene match: 2. Written as DNA, the CDR3 is TGTGCCAGCAGCAGGACAGGGGGCTCTGGAAACACCATATATTTT. Translated, it gives CASSRTGGSGNTIYF.

V is TRBV12-3 or TRBV12-4 and J is TRBJ2-7; D is undetermined. Trimming stripped 3 bases from V and 0 bases from J, with 6 bases between. The CDR3 is 13 residues long. Here the CDR3 reads CASSFSRSYEQYF. CDR3 nucleotides: TGTGCCAGCAGTTTTTCCCGCTCCTACGAGCAGTACTTC.

This clonotype showed up just a few times. The CDR3 is CATGEGTEAFF. Written as DNA, the CDR3 is TGTGCTACAGGGGAAGGTACTGAAGCTTTCTTT. This chain links TRBV12-5 with TRBJ1-1, with a possible D match to TRBD1 (6 bases). CDR1 is LGHNT and CDR2 is FRNRAP in the germline V gene. V was shortened by 10 bases and J by 5 bases, with 11 bases between the two germline ends. The CDR3 runs to 11 residues.

This clonotype was observed many times. This sequence joins TRBV12-3 or TRBV12-4 and TRBJ2-1, with D hard to call. Between the trimmed V and J ends, which lost 5 bases and 5 bases, there was a span of 10 bases. CDR3 length equals 13 residues. The CDR3 region is CASSLRFHNEQFF. CDR3 nucleotide sequence: TGTGCCAGCAGTCTAAGGTTTCACAATGAGCAGTTCTTC.

This clonotype has ten or more counts. CDR3 residues: CASSSRDGGRETQYF. The DNA for the CDR3 is TGTGCCAGCAGTTCCCGGGACGGAGGAAGAGAGACCCAGTACTTC. The rearrangement links TRBV6-6 to TRBJ2-5, with D possibly being TRBD1 or TRBD2 (5 bases each). Trimming took 4 bases from V and 4 from J, leaving 16 bases between them. Germline lookup yields CDR1 MNHNY and CDR2 SVGAGI (reference sequence). This CDR3 has 15 residues.

The CDR3 nucleotides are TGTGCCAGCAGCAAAGGACAGGAGCCCTATGGCTACACCTTC. The encoded protein is CASSKGQEPYGYTF. The chain is built from TRBV9 and TRBJ1-2; 7 bases map to TRBD1. The junction had 7 bases not matched to a gene; V was cut back by 4 bases and J by 4 bases. The CDR3 contains 14 residues. Germline loops: CDR1 SGDLS, CDR2 YYNGEE.

This clonotype was observed a handful of times. This chain connects TRBV5-1 to TRBJ1-1; D unclear. This CDR3 spans 13 amino acids. The germline V gene encodes CDR1 SGHRS and CDR2 YFSETQ. Trimming stripped 0 bases from V and 5 bases from J, with 8 bases between. The CDR3 region is CASSLELSTEAFF. CDR3 in DNA: TGCGCCAGCAGCTTGGAGCTGTCGACTGAAGCTTTCTTT. The full variable domain, its missing parts supplied by reference TRBV5-1 and TRBJ1-1, is KAGVTQTPRYLIKTRGQQVTLSCSPISGHRSVSWYQQTPGQGLQFLFEYFSETQRNKGNFPGRFSGRQFSNSRSEMNVSTLELGDSALYLCASSLELSTEAFFGQGTRLTVV.

The table lists this clonotype with many counts. The gene calls are TRBV20-1 and TRBJ2-7; D unresolved. CDR3 length equals 11 residues. Germline V CDR1 and CDR2: DFQATT, SNEGSKA (reference sequence). Trimming removed 6 bases from V and 5 bases from J, with 11 bases in between. CDR3 in DNA: TGCAGTGCCAGAAGCCAGGACGAGCAGTACTTC. Translation: CSARSQDEQYF.

This clonotype was seen ten or more times. V gene TRBV7-9 combines with J gene TRBJ2-3; 9 bases match TRBD2. With 4 bases clipped from V and 2 bases from J, the junction kept 7 bases outside the gene matches. The CDR3 totals 16 residues. The germline CDR1 and CDR2 sequences are SEHNR and FQNEAQ (reference sequence). The CDR3 DNA is TGTGCCAGCAGCTCGGCAGCGGGGGGATACACAGATACGCAGTATTTT. It translates to CASSSAAGGYTDTQYF.

This clonotype was counted between two and nine times. The chain uses TRBV10-3 and TRBJ1-5; D gene ambiguous. V was clipped by 8 bases and J by 3 bases, with 11 bases between them. This CDR3 contains 13 residues. Germline lookup yields CDR1 ENHRY and CDR2 SYGVKD. CDR3 amino acids: CAIRAADNQPQHF. The CDR3 nucleotides are TGTGCCATCCGGGCGGCCGACAATCAGCCCCAGCATTTT.

This clonotype was counted many times. The chain links TRBV6-2 or TRBV6-3 to TRBJ2-3, with TRBD2 matching 7 bases. Trimming at V came to 6 bases and at J to 4 bases, leaving 10 bases not matched to a gene. CDR1 and CDR2 (germline): MNHEY, SVGEGT. This CDR3 comprises 15 residues. This CDR3 reads CASRLPSGEADTQYF. CDR3 DNA sequence: TGTGCCAGCAGACTACCGAGCGGGGAGGCAGATACGCAGTATTTT.

J is TRBJ1-6 and V is TRBV27; 9 nucleotides match TRBD1. V gave up 4 bases and J gave up 7 bases; unmatched junction bases: 2. Germline CDR1 is MNHEY and CDR2 is SMNVEV (reference sequence). The CDR3 has 14 amino acids. In DNA, the CDR3 is TGTGCCAGCAGTTGGGACAGGGCAAATTCACCCCTCCACTTT. This gives the protein CASSWDRANSPLHF.

This clonotype has more than one count but fewer than ten. The chain combines TRBV6-5 with TRBJ2-7; weak D call: TRBD2 (6 bases). Germline V gene data show CDR1 as MNHEY and CDR2 as SVGAGI. This CDR3 has 12 residues. The germline V and J ends were trimmed by 6 bases and 4 bases, with 10 bases remaining between them. The CDR3 sequence: CASSRLGYEQYF. The CDR3 bases are TGTGCCAGCAGCCGACTAGGATACGAGCAGTACTTC.

In DNA, the CDR3 is TGCAGTGCTAGCCCTATAGCGGGGGGGCCTACTTTGGAGCAGTACTTC. This sequence encodes CSASPIAGGPTLEQYF. The genes are TRBV20-1 and TRBJ2-7, with 11 bases matching TRBD2. The germline CDR1 and CDR2 sequences are DFQATT and SNEGSKA (reference sequence). There are 16 residues in the CDR3. V shed 3 bases, J shed 7 bases, and the junction held 14 bases outside the gene matches.

This clonotype occurred many times. The chain carries TRBV20-1 and TRBJ1-1; tentatively, D is TRBD1 (5 bases). CDR3 length: 14 residues. CDR1 is DFQATT, CDR2 SNEGSKA, per germline (reference sequence). Between the trimmed V and J ends, which lost 6 bases and 2 bases, there was a span of 16 bases. CDR3 sequence reads: CSALEGRLNTEAFF. The CDR3 DNA reads TGCAGTGCCCTTGAGGGACGGCTCAACACTGAAGCTTTCTTT.

This clonotype was detected many times. The rearrangement joins TRBV13 to TRBJ2-5, with D possibly being TRBD2 (6 bases). V was trimmed by 5 bases and J by 1 base, leaving 14 bases between them. The CDR3 is made up of 15 amino acids. Germline assignment: CDR1 PRHDT and CDR2 FYEKMQ (reference sequence). The CDR3 loop is CASSPPGLRQETQYF. The DNA of the CDR3 is TGTGCCAGCAGCCCACCGGGACTTCGCCAAGAGACCCAGTACTTC.

This clonotype was observed a few times. V usage is TRBV7-9 and J usage is TRBJ2-1; 12 bases are a match to TRBD1. Trimming cost V 5 bases and J 9 bases; bases outside gene matches: 5. CDR3 length: 14 residues. Germline V gene sequence: CDR1 SEHNR, CDR2 FQNEAQ (reference sequence). CDR3 coding DNA: TGTGCCAGCAGCCCGAGGGACAGGGGGCTTGAGCAGTTCTTC. It encodes CASSPRDRGLEQFF.

The chain links TRBV5-6 to TRBJ1-1; possible D gene TRBD1, 5 bases. V dropped 6 bases and J dropped 2 bases, with 8 bases sitting between them. The germline gives CDR1 SGHDT, CDR2 YYEEEE. The CDR3 sequence is 12 residues long. The CDR3 is CASTGGNTEAFF. CDR3 nucleotides: TGTGCCAGCACTGGGGGAAACACTGAAGCTTTCTTT.

This clonotype was seen a handful of times. This chain links TRBV4-1 with TRBJ2-1, with 9 bases matching TRBD2. CDR1 and CDR2 from the germline V gene are MGHRA and YSYEKL. J was trimmed by 0 bases and V by 0 bases; bases with no gene match: 6. The CDR3 is 18 residues long. The CDR3 here is CASSQDLAGLSSYNEQFF. The DNA of the CDR3 is TGCGCCAGCAGCCAAGATCTAGCGGGGCTTAGCTCCTACAATGAGCAGTTCTTC.

The rearrangement joins TRBV7-8 to TRBJ2-2; D might be TRBD1 (6 bases). The V end lost 5 bases, the J end lost 5 bases, and 12 bases lay between the germline ends. Germline-derived CDR1 and CDR2 are SGHVS and FQNEAQ. This CDR3 region has 14 residues. Here the CDR3 DNA reads TGTGCCAGCAGCCCAGGGGCCGGGACCGGGGAGCTGTTTTTT. Residues: CASSPGAGTGELFF.

This clonotype was recorded a few times. V gene TRBV24-1 combines with J gene TRBJ2-2; D is uncertain. V lost 5 bases and J 6 bases, leaving 15 bases between the germline ends. The germline gives CDR1 KGHDR, CDR2 SFDVKD. The CDR3 sequence is 15 residues long. In DNA form, the CDR3 reads TGTGCCACCAGTGCAGGCGCAAAGCCTTCCGGGGAGCTGTTTTTT. Translation: CATSAGAKPSGELFF.

This clonotype was counted ten times or more. V and J are TRBV3-1 and TRBJ2-5, with D uncertain. CDR3 length: 12 amino acids. Trimming stripped 4 bases from V and 2 bases from J, with 5 bases between. Germline-derived CDR1 and CDR2 are LGHDT and YNNKEL (reference sequence). The DNA of the CDR3 is TGTGCCAGCAGCCGGAATCAAGAGACCCAGTACTTC. Translated, it gives CASSRNQETQYF.